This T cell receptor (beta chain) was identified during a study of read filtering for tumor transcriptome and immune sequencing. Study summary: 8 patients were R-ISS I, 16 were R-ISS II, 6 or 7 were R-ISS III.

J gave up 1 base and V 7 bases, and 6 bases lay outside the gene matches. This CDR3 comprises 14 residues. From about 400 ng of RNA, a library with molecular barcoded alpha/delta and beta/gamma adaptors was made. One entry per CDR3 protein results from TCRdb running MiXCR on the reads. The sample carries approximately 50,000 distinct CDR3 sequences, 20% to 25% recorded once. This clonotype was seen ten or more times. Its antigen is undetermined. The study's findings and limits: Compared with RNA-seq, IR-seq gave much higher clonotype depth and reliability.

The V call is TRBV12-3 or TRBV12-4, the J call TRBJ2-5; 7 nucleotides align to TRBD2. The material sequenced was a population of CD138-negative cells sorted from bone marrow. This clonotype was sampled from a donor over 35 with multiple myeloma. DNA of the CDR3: TGTGCCAGCATTGGGGAGGGGTCCCAAGAGACCCAGTACTTC. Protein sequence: CASIGEGSQETQYF.